This record concerns one T cell receptor beta chain sequence. Its cognate antigen is unknown. Each sample had at least 6 million PBMCs isolated. The second PCR ran roughly 6 to 11 cycles with a sample-barcoded 5' primer and J-beta primers. Researchers report that a template-switch adaptor with 12 random nucleotides tagged each cDNA molecule. TCRdb ran MiXCR on the 5' RACE reads and lists one entry per CDR3 protein. The top ten hold 13% of the sample, which has approximately 900,000 distinct CDR3 sequences, around 48% seen once. This CDR3 region has 14 residues. The V gene lost 2 bases and the J gene lost 8 bases, with 15 bases spanning the gap. In germline, CDR1 is DFQATT, CDR2 SNEGSKA (reference sequence). The sample belongs to a study of blood T cells in healthy people across ages. General study results and limits: Diversity of TCR beta correlated strongly with naive T cell percentage.

The TCR originated in a man aged 30-40 years in good health. Sequenced sample: blood. The chain carries TRBV20-1 and TRBJ1-4; D is uncertain. This CDR3 reads CSARRPGFDEKLFF. The CDR3 DNA is TGCAGTGCTAGACGGCCCGGGTTTGACGAAAAACTGTTTTTT.